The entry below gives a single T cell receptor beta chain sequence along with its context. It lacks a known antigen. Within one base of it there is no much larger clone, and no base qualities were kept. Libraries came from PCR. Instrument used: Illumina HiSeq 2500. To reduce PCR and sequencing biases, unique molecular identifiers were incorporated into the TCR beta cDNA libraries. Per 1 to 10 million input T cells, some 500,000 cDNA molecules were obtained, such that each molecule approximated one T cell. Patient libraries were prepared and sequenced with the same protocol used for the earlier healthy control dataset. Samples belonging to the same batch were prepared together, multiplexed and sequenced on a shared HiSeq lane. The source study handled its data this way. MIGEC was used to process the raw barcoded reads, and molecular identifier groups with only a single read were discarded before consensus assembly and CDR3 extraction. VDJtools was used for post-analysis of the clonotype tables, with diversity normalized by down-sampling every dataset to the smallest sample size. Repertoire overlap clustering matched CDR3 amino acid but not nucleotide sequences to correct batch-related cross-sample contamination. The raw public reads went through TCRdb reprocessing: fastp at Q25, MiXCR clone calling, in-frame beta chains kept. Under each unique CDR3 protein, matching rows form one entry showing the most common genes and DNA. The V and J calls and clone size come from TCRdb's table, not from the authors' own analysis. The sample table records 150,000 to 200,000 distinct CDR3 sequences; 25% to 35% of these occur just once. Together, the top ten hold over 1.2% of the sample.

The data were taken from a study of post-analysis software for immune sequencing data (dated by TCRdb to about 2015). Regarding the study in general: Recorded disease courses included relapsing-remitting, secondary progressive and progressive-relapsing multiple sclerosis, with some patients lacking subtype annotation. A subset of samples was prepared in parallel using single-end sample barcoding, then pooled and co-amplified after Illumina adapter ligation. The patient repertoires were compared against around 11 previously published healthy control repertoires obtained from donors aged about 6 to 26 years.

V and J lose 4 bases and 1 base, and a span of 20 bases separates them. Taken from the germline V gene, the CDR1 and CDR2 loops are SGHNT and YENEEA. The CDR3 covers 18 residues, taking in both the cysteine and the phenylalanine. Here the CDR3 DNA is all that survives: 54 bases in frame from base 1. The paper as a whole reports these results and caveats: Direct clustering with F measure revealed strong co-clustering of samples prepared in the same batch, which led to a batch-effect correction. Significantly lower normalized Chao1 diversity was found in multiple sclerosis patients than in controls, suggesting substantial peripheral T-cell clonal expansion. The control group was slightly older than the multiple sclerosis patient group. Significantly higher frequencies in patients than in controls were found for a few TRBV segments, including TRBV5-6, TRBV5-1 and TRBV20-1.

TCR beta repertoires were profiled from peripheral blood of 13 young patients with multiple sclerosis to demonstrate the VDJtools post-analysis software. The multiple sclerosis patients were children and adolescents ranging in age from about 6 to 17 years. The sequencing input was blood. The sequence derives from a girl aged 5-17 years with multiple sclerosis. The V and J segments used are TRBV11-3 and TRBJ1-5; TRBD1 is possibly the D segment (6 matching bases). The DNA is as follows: TGTGCCAGCAGCTATCACAGGGATGGGTACTGGAGCAATCAGCCCCAGCATTTT. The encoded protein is CASSYHRDGYWSNQPQHF.